The 6 T cell receptor beta chains below come from one sample, sequenced in a study of T cell changes during pregnancy in multiple sclerosis. Only in-frame clones appear in the TCRdb table, and some are missing; sequencing was by immunoSEQ multiplex PCR. The sample has 35,000 to 50,000 clones, 70% to 90% seen once. The sample here was CD4+ T cells from peripheral blood mononuclear cells, taken after pregnancy. The receptors derive from a female donor with multiple sclerosis, enrolled in a pregnancy study.

The sample holds one count of this clone. The chain's CDR3 is CASSFQSQQGDEQFF. The CDR3 DNA reads TGTGCCAGCAGCTTCCAGTCCCAACAGGGCGATGAGCAGTTCTTC. The chain employs TRBV7-3 and TRBJ2-1, with a weak D call TRBD1 (6 bases). Trimming cost V 3 bases and J 8 bases, with 17 bases left between them. Per germline, CDR1 SGHTA and CDR2 FQGTGA. This CDR3 has 15 amino acids.

The gene calls are TRBV2 and TRBJ2-3; D is undetermined. Deletions cut 3 bases from V and 3 bases from J, with 16 bases between. Germline V gene data show CDR1 as SNHLY and CDR2 as FYNNEI. The CDR3 covers 16 residues. CDR3 amino acids: CASSDETLRPTDTQYF. For the CDR3, the DNA is TGTGCCAGCAGTGATGAGACTTTACGCCCGACAGATACGCAGTATTTT.

The rearrangement uses TRBV7-8 and TRBJ2-3, with D unclear. Germline V lookup: CDR1 SGHVS, CDR2 FQNEAQ. V lost 5 bases, J lost 4 bases, and 10 bases lay in between. The CDR3 has 13 residues. CDR3 sequence: CASSPSPADTQYF. CDR3 nucleotide sequence: TGTGCCAGCAGCCCGAGCCCGGCAGATACGCAGTATTTT.

The J gene is TRBJ1-4, the V gene TRBV11-2; 7 bases agree with TRBD1. This CDR3 contains 17 residues. CDR1 SGHAT and CDR2 FQNNGV come from the germline V gene. The V segment lost 1 base and the J segment 5 bases; nucleotides outside the gene matches: 10. Written as DNA, the CDR3 is TGTGCCAGCAGCTTAGCGTTGCTCGGGACAGAGAATGAAAAACTGTTTTTT. Its protein product is CASSLALLGTENEKLFF.

The V and J genes are TRBV9 and TRBJ2-3; 13 bases align to TRBD2. The V segment lost 2 bases and the J segment 2 bases; nucleotides outside the gene matches: 5. CDR1 is SGDLS and CDR2 is YYNGEE in the germline V gene. The CDR3 has 17 residues. The CDR3 DNA sequence: TGTGCCAGCAGCGTTTCCGGGACTAGCGGGACCACAGATACGCAGTATTTT. Its protein product is CASSVSGTSGTTDTQYF. Filled out from reference TRBV9 and TRBJ2-3, the complete variable domain reads DSGVTQTPKHLITATGQRVTLRCSPRSGDLSVYWYQQSLDQGLQFLIQYYNGEERAKGNILERFSAQQFPDLHSELNLSSLELGDSALYFCASSVSGTSGTTDTQYFGPGTRLTVL.

The chain has TRBV5-6 and TRBJ2-2; TRBD2 might be the D (6 bases). CDR3 size: 16 residues. The germline CDR1 and CDR2 sequences are SGHDT and YYEEEE. V gave up 2 bases and J gave up 0 bases, with 11 bases separating them. In nucleotides, the CDR3 is TGTGCCAGCAGCTTTAGGACTACTACGAACACCGGGGAGCTGTTTTTT. This translates into CASSFRTTTNTGELFF.